The rows below give T cell receptor beta chains drawn from one sample of a study of cytomegalovirus exposure and HLA in healthy donors. Repertoires were generated with immunoSEQ multiplex PCR, while TCRdb's copy carries only in-frame clones and drops some. The sample lists 180,000 or so clones, more than 75% seen once, with about 1.5% in the top ten. The sequencing input was PBMCs. The receptors shown here come from a man aged 35-49 years in good health and CMV-seronegative. The CDR3 runs from the conserved cysteine through the conserved F or W. The order of the fields is D gene, V gene, J gene, clone size, CDR3 DNA, CDR3 protein. A D gene is named only where the DNA matches it firmly. The listing skips clone size in some rows; elsewhere it reads once, few, many or a size class.

d_gene: TRBD2; v_gene: TRBV5-1; j_gene: TRBJ2-3; abundance: .; CDR3nt: TGCGCCAGCAGCACGAGCGGGAGAGACACAGATACGCAGTATTTT; CDR3aa: CASSTSGRDTDTQYF
d_gene: .; v_gene: TRBV4-3; j_gene: TRBJ1-3; abundance: .; CDR3nt: TGCGCCAGCAGCCAAGATCGCACAGGGGGAAACACCATATATTTT; CDR3aa: CASSQDRTGGNTIYF
d_gene: .; v_gene: TRBV19; j_gene: TRBJ2-1; abundance: .; CDR3nt: TGTGCCAGTAGGTTTGTCGGCAGGGGCACCTACAATGAGCAGTTCTTC; CDR3aa: CASRFVGRGTYNEQFF
d_gene: TRBD1; v_gene: TRBV7-7; j_gene: TRBJ2-5; abundance: .; CDR3nt: TGTGCTAGCAGCTTAGGGGATGCGAGGGGGCAAGGGACCCAGTACTTC; CDR3aa: CASSLGDARGQGTQYF
d_gene: TRBD2; v_gene: TRBV2; j_gene: TRBJ2-3; abundance: few; CDR3nt: TGTGCCAGCAGACTAGCGAGAGATACGCAGTATTTT; CDR3aa: CASRLARDTQYF
d_gene: TRBD1; v_gene: TRBV6-6; j_gene: TRBJ2-5; abundance: .; CDR3nt: TGTGCCAGCAGTTACTCGCAGGGGGCGGGAGAGACCCAGTACTTC; CDR3aa: CASSYSQGAGETQYF
d_gene: TRBD1; v_gene: TRBV7-9; j_gene: TRBJ2-3; abundance: .; CDR3nt: TGTGCCAGCAGCTTAAGACAGGGGACAGATACGCAGTATTTT; CDR3aa: CASSLRQGTDTQYF
d_gene: TRBD2; v_gene: TRBV19; j_gene: TRBJ2-5; abundance: .; CDR3nt: TGTGCCAGAAGGGGGACTAGCCAAGAGACCCAGTACTTC; CDR3aa: CARRGTSQETQYF
d_gene: .; v_gene: TRBV29-1; j_gene: TRBJ1-5; abundance: .; CDR3nt: TGCAGCGTTGTGTGGCAGGGGACGCCTAGGGCCCAGCATTTT; CDR3aa: CSVVWQGTPRAQHF
d_gene: .; v_gene: TRBV19; j_gene: TRBJ2-7; abundance: .; CDR3nt: TGTGCCAGTAGTAGAGATAGCTACGAGCAGTACTTC; CDR3aa: CASSRDSYEQYF
d_gene: TRBD1; v_gene: TRBV28; j_gene: TRBJ2-5; abundance: .; CDR3nt: TGTGCCAGCAGAGACAGGGGTTTTGAGACCCAGTACTTC; CDR3aa: CASRDRGFETQYF
d_gene: TRBD1; v_gene: TRBV28; j_gene: TRBJ1-2; abundance: .; CDR3nt: TGTGCCAGCAGTTCCCCCGGGACAGGGGGCTCTGGCTACACCTTC; CDR3aa: CASSSPGTGGSGYTF
d_gene: TRBD1; v_gene: TRBV11-2; j_gene: TRBJ2-1; abundance: .; CDR3nt: TGTGCCAGCAGCTTAGGGGCCGGGACAGGATACAATGAGCAGTTCTTC; CDR3aa: CASSLGAGTGYNEQFF
d_gene: TRBD1; v_gene: TRBV4-1; j_gene: TRBJ2-5; abundance: .; CDR3nt: TGCGCCAGCAGACTCGGACAGGGCCAAGAGACCCAGTACTTC; CDR3aa: CASRLGQGQETQYF
d_gene: .; v_gene: TRBV5-1; j_gene: TRBJ2-3; abundance: .; CDR3nt: TGCGCCAGCAGCTTGCTAACAGGCGTCACAGATACGCAGTATTTT; CDR3aa: CASSLLTGVTDTQYF
d_gene: .; v_gene: TRBV11-3; j_gene: TRBJ2-7; abundance: .; CDR3nt: TGTGCCAGCAGCTCGGGACTTTCCTCCTACGAGCAGTACTTC; CDR3aa: CASSSGLSSYEQYF
d_gene: TRBD1; v_gene: TRBV6-5; j_gene: TRBJ1-1; abundance: .; CDR3nt: TGTGCCAGCAGTCAGGACAGGTCTTTGAACACTGAAGCTTTCTTT; CDR3aa: CASSQDRSLNTEAFF
d_gene: .; v_gene: TRBV15; j_gene: TRBJ2-5; abundance: few; CDR3nt: TGTGCCACCAGCAGAGATTGGCAGGGGCCGAAGACCCAGTACTTC; CDR3aa: CATSRDWQGPKTQYF
d_gene: TRBD2; v_gene: TRBV7-8; j_gene: TRBJ2-1; abundance: .; CDR3nt: TGTGCCAGCGTCGCCGGGACTAGCGGGACGAGTGAGCAGTTCTTC; CDR3aa: CASVAGTSGTSEQFF
d_gene: TRBD2; v_gene: TRBV4-3; j_gene: TRBJ2-7; abundance: .; CDR3nt: TGCGCCAGCAGCCACTTAGCGGGGGGCTCCTACGAGCAGTACTTC; CDR3aa: CASSHLAGGSYEQYF
d_gene: TRBD1; v_gene: TRBV30; j_gene: TRBJ1-2; abundance: .; CDR3nt: TGTGCCTGGAGCTCTCGGACAGGGGGCAATGGCTACACCTTC; CDR3aa: CAWSSRTGGNGYTF
d_gene: .; v_gene: TRBV7-9; j_gene: TRBJ2-1; abundance: .; CDR3nt: TGTGCCAGCAGCTTAACGGGCTCCTACAATGAGCAGTTCTTC; CDR3aa: CASSLTGSYNEQFF
d_gene: .; v_gene: TRBV7-2; j_gene: TRBJ1-1; abundance: .; CDR3nt: TGTGCCAGCAGCCCTAACAGAGAAGCTTTCTTT; CDR3aa: CASSPNREAFF
d_gene: .; v_gene: TRBV4-1; j_gene: TRBJ2-5; abundance: .; CDR3nt: TGCGCCAGCAGCCAAGATCGTCCGGTAGCGGAAGAGACCCAGTACTTC; CDR3aa: CASSQDRPVAEETQYF
d_gene: .; v_gene: TRBV5-1; j_gene: TRBJ1-4; abundance: .; CDR3nt: TGCGCCAGCAGCTCTGGCAGCGCGTATGAAAAACTGTTTTTT; CDR3aa: CASSSGSAYEKLFF
d_gene: .; v_gene: TRBV7-8; j_gene: TRBJ1-2; abundance: .; CDR3nt: TGTGCCAGCAGCGGGGGGGGAGTTCCTAACTATGGCTACACCTTC; CDR3aa: CASSGGGVPNYGYTF
d_gene: .; v_gene: TRBV28; j_gene: TRBJ2-4; abundance: .; CDR3nt: TGTGCCAGCAGGCAGGCTCATGGGAACATTCAGTACTTC; CDR3aa: CASRQAHGNIQYF
d_gene: TRBD1; v_gene: TRBV5-6; j_gene: TRBJ1-4; abundance: few; CDR3nt: TGTGCCAGCAGCTTTATTTCCGGGACAGCTAATGAAAAACTGTTTTTT; CDR3aa: CASSFISGTANEKLFF
d_gene: TRBD2; v_gene: TRBV9; j_gene: TRBJ2-3; abundance: .; CDR3nt: TGTGCCAGCAGCGTACAACTGGGGGGTAGCGGGGGAGATACGCAGTATTTT; CDR3aa: CASSVQLGGSGGDTQYF
d_gene: .; v_gene: TRBV30; j_gene: TRBJ1-2; abundance: .; CDR3nt: TGTGCCTGGAGTCTGACAGGTGCTGGCTACACCTTC; CDR3aa: CAWSLTGAGYTF
d_gene: .; v_gene: TRBV4-2; j_gene: TRBJ2-7; abundance: .; CDR3nt: TGTGCCAGCAGCCAAACCCGGGGGTTCGCCTACGAGCAGTACTTC; CDR3aa: CASSQTRGFAYEQYF
d_gene: TRBD2; v_gene: TRBV6-6; j_gene: TRBJ2-2; abundance: .; CDR3nt: TGTGCCAGCAGCCCAAGCGGGGCGAACACCGGGGAGCTGTTTTTT; CDR3aa: CASSPSGANTGELFF
d_gene: TRBD1; v_gene: TRBV18; j_gene: TRBJ1-1; abundance: once; CDR3nt: TGTGCCAGCTCACGTGACAGGGGGCCAAACACTGAAGCTTTCTTT; CDR3aa: CASSRDRGPNTEAFF
d_gene: .; v_gene: TRBV7-3; j_gene: TRBJ2-5; abundance: .; CDR3nt: TGTGCCAGCAGCTTAGAAAGGGCGGGGGCTGCGGAGACCCAGTACTTC; CDR3aa: CASSLERAGAAETQYF
d_gene: TRBD1; v_gene: TRBV11-3; j_gene: TRBJ2-5; abundance: .; CDR3nt: TGTGCCAGCTCTCCCGCCAGGACAGGGGTTGGGACCCAGTACTTC; CDR3aa: CASSPARTGVGTQYF
d_gene: TRBD1; v_gene: TRBV7-3; j_gene: TRBJ1-6; abundance: .; CDR3nt: TGTGCCAGCAGCTCTCGACAGGGCTACTCCTATAATTCACCCCTCCACTTT; CDR3aa: CASSSRQGYSYNSPLHF
d_gene: .; v_gene: TRBV28; j_gene: TRBJ1-1; abundance: .; CDR3nt: TGTGCCAGCAGTTTATTAGGGGGAAACACTGAAGCTTTCTTT; CDR3aa: CASSLLGGNTEAFF
d_gene: TRBD1; v_gene: TRBV10-3; j_gene: TRBJ1-2; abundance: .; CDR3nt: TGTGCCATCAGCGGGACAGTTCAATTCTATGGCTACACCTTC; CDR3aa: CAISGTVQFYGYTF
d_gene: TRBD1; v_gene: TRBV6-1; j_gene: TRBJ2-1; abundance: .; CDR3nt: TGTGCCAGCAGTTCGCCAGGGGGCAATGAGCAGTTCTTC; CDR3aa: CASSSPGGNEQFF
d_gene: TRBD2; v_gene: TRBV29-1; j_gene: TRBJ2-1; abundance: .; CDR3nt: TGCAGCGTTGAAGGCCTAGCGGGGATCAATGAGCAGTTCTTC; CDR3aa: CSVEGLAGINEQFF
d_gene: .; v_gene: TRBV19; j_gene: TRBJ1-2; abundance: .; CDR3nt: TGTGCCAGTAGTAGAGGGAACTATGGCTACACCTTC; CDR3aa: CASSRGNYGYTF
d_gene: .; v_gene: TRBV10-3; j_gene: TRBJ2-5; abundance: .; CDR3nt: TGTGCCATCAGCCCCAGGGTACTCCAAGAGACCCAGTACTTC; CDR3aa: CAISPRVLQETQYF
d_gene: TRBD2; v_gene: TRBV15; j_gene: TRBJ2-7; abundance: .; CDR3nt: TGTGCCACCAGCAGAGCCAGCGGGAGGGGTGGGTACGAGCAGTACTTC; CDR3aa: CATSRASGRGGYEQYF
d_gene: TRBD1; v_gene: TRBV6-5; j_gene: TRBJ2-3; abundance: once; CDR3nt: TGTGCCAGCAGTTACTCCAGACAGGGCCGGGATACGCAGTATTTT; CDR3aa: CASSYSRQGRDTQYF
d_gene: .; v_gene: TRBV9; j_gene: TRBJ2-7; abundance: .; CDR3nt: TGTGCCAGCAGCACGAGGCAGACTGCCTACGAGCAGTACTTC; CDR3aa: CASSTRQTAYEQYF
d_gene: TRBD2; v_gene: TRBV4-3; j_gene: TRBJ2-1; abundance: .; CDR3nt: TGCGCCAGCAGCCGGGACTACTCCTACAATGAGCAGTTCTTC; CDR3aa: CASSRDYSYNEQFF
d_gene: .; v_gene: TRBV2; j_gene: TRBJ1-3; abundance: few; CDR3nt: TGTGCCAGCAGTGAGCAAAGAGCGGCTGTTAGAAACACCATATATTTT; CDR3aa: CASSEQRAAVRNTIYF
d_gene: .; v_gene: TRBV5-6; j_gene: TRBJ1-2; abundance: .; CDR3nt: TGTGCCAGCAGCCCCGGGAGGTCTGGCTACACCTTC; CDR3aa: CASSPGRSGYTF